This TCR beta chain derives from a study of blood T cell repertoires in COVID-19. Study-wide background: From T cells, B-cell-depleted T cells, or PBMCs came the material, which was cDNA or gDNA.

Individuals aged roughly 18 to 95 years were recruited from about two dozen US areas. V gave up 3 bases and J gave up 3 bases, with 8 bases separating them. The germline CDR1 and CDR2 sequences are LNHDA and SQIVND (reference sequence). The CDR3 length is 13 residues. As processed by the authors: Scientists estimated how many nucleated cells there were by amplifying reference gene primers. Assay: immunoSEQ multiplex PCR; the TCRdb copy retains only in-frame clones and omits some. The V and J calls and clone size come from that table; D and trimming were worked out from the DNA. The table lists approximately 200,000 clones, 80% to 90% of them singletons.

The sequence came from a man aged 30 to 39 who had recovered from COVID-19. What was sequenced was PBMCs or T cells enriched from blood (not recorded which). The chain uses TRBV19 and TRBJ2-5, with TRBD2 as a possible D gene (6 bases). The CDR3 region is CASSIQREETQYF. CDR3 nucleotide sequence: TGTGCCAGTAGTATCCAGCGGGAAGAGACCCAGTACTTC. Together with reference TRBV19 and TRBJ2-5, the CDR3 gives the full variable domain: DGGITQSPKYLFRKEGQNVTLSCEQNLNHDAMYWYRQDPGQGLRLIYYSQIVNDFQKGDIAEGYSVSREKKESFPLTVTSAQKNPTAFYLCASSIQREETQYFGPGTRLLVL.